These 17 T cell receptor beta chains share one sample of origin, sequenced in a study of siplizumab effects on memory and regulatory T cells. Clones were read by immunoSEQ multiplex PCR, and TCRdb kept only the in-frame ones, dropping some. The table includes 80,000 to 130,000 clones, around 95% detected once. Sequenced sample: Tregs sorted from blood. These receptors all stem from a human donor in good health.

The chain carries TRBV20-1 and TRBJ1-4, with D uncertain. This CDR3 has 11 amino acids. Germline V gene sequence: CDR1 DFQATT, CDR2 SNEGSKA (reference sequence). Trimming removed 0 bases at V and 11 bases at J, with 7 bases between. The CDR3, as DNA: TGCAGTGCTAGAGATCCAAGGAAACTGTTTTTT. It is translated as CSARDPRKLFF.

The gene calls are TRBV13 and TRBJ2-3; the match to TRBD2 covers 9 bases. The germline V gene has CDR1 PRHDT and CDR2 FYEKMQ (reference sequence). Trimming took 2 bases from V and 5 from J; bases not matched to a gene: 5. The CDR3 extends over 15 amino acids. CDR3 sequence reads: CASSLIAGEGDTQYF. CDR3 nucleotide sequence: TGTGCCAGCAGCTTAATAGCGGGAGAAGGAGATACGCAGTATTTT.

This sequence joins TRBV28 and TRBJ2-3; TRBD1 matches at 10 bases. The CDR3 is made up of 13 amino acids. Trimming cost V 10 bases and J 6 bases; bases outside gene matches: 7. The V gene's germline CDR1 is MDHEN and CDR2 SYDVKM. The CDR3 DNA reads TGTGCCACGCGGGGGACAGGGGTGGATACGCAGTATTTT. As protein: CATRGTGVDTQYF. Full variable domain (remainder filled in from reference TRBV28 and TRBJ2-3): DVKVTQSSRYLVKRTGEKVFLECVQDMDHENMFWYRQDPGLGLRLIYFSYDVKMKEKGDIPEGYSVSREKKERFSLILESASTNQTSMYLCATRGTGVDTQYFGPGTRLTVL.

About this clone itself: The same CDR3 can be traced to other DNA sequences in this sample. The chain links TRBV14 to TRBJ2-3; 7 bases agree with TRBD2. V lost 1 base to trimming and J lost 2 bases; unmatched junction nucleotides: 6. Germline V lookup: CDR1 SGHDN, CDR2 FVKESK. The CDR3 sequence is 16 residues long. The CDR3 DNA is TGTGCCAGCAGCCAAGTGGGCGGGAGTACCACAGATACGCAGTATTTT. Encoded protein: CASSQVGGSTTDTQYF.

V usage is TRBV11-2 and J usage is TRBJ2-1; maybe TRBD2 (5 bases). The CDR3 loop spans 16 amino acids. Trimming pared 1 base from V and 1 base from J, leaving 11 bases between. CDR1 SGHAT and CDR2 FQNNGV come from the germline V gene. DNA of the CDR3: TGTGCCAGCAGCTTAGGATTCGGGGTTTCCTACAATGAGCAGTTCTTC. Translating gives CASSLGFGVSYNEQFF.

The V call is TRBV5-4, the J call TRBJ2-3; no reliable D call. From germline, CDR1 is SGHNT and CDR2 YYREEE (reference sequence). The V end lost 2 bases, the J end lost 3 bases, and 1 base lay between the germline ends. This CDR3 comprises 11 residues. The CDR3: CASSLTDTQYF. The CDR3 DNA sequence: TGTGCCAGCAGCTTAACAGATACGCAGTATTTT. The variable domain in full, completed from reference TRBV5-4 and TRBJ2-3, reads ETGVTQSPTHLIKTRGQQVTLRCSSQSGHNTVSWYQQALGQGPQFIFQYYREEENGRGNFPPRFSGLQFPNYSSELNVNALELDDSALYLCASSLTDTQYFGPGTRLTVL.

This chain connects TRBV7-9 to TRBJ1-3; TRBD1 agrees at 8 bases. The V gene's germline CDR1 is SEHNR and CDR2 FQNEAQ (reference sequence). The CDR3 is 15 residues long. Trimming removed 4 bases from V and 4 bases from J; junction bases left unmatched: 6. In nucleotides, the CDR3 is TGTGCCAGCAGCTCCTGGACAGGGAAAGGAAACACCATATATTTT. This translates into CASSSWTGKGNTIYF. Full variable domain (missing parts from reference TRBV7-9 and TRBJ1-3): DTGVSQNPRHKITKRGQNVTFRCDPISEHNRLYWYRQTLGQGPEFLTYFQNEAQLEKSRLLSDRFSAERPKGSFSTLEIQRTEQGDSAMYLCASSSWTGKGNTIYFGEGSWLTVV.

The chain combines TRBV28 with TRBJ2-3, with D uncertain. The CDR3 has 15 residues. The germline V gene has CDR1 MDHEN and CDR2 SYDVKM. V lost 6 bases and J 4 bases, leaving 17 bases between the germline ends. The DNA of the CDR3 is TGTGCCAGCAGGGAGCCGTTGGACCCACCAGATACGCAGTATTTT. Protein: CASREPLDPPDTQYF.

This chain connects TRBV5-1 to TRBJ2-1; D is undetermined. In germline, CDR1 is SGHRS, CDR2 YFSETQ. This CDR3 has 15 amino acids. V gave up 2 bases and J gave up 0 bases, with 9 bases separating them. In nucleotides, the CDR3 is TGCGCCAGCAGCTTCCGAGTGGGCTCCTACAATGAGCAGTTCTTC. Translating gives CASSFRVGSYNEQFF.

The chain joins TRBV6-1 to TRBJ2-7, with 7 bases matching TRBD1. V lost 6 bases, J lost 7 bases, and 9 bases stayed unmatched. Germline CDR1 MNHNS, CDR2 SASEGT. There are 13 residues in the CDR3. The CDR3: CASSPRQGEEQYF. CDR3 DNA: TGTGCCAGCAGCCCTAGACAGGGTGAGGAGCAGTACTTC.

Note on this clone: The conserved phenylalanine or tryptophan normally closing the CDR3 is absent here, so this likely arose from a read error. The limits of the CDR3 on the DNA are not certain, so only TCRdb's listed CDR3 is given. The V and J genes are TRBV21-1 and TRBJ2-7; the table's D call, TRBD2, was not checked against the DNA. TRBV21-1 is a pseudogene locus. The CDR3 is 13 amino acids long, termini counted. CDR3 loop: CASSKNGLLAVIS.

The V gene is TRBV15, the J gene TRBJ2-7; TRBD1 aligns across 9 bases. The germline V gene encodes CDR1 LNHNV and CDR2 YYDKDF (reference sequence). Trimming at V came to 1 base and at J to 1 base, leaving 2 bases not matched to a gene. The CDR3 loop spans 15 amino acids. The CDR3 DNA reads TGTGCCACCAGCAGAGTCGGGACAGGGTCCTACGAGCAGTACTTC. It translates to CATSRVGTGSYEQYF. Full variable domain (rest looked up from reference TRBV15 and TRBJ2-7): DAMVIQNPRYQVTQFGKPVTLSCSQTLNHNVMYWYQQKSSQAPKLLFHYYDKDFNNEADTPDNFQSRRPNTSFCFLDIRSPGLGDTAMYLCATSRVGTGSYEQYFGPGTRLTVT.

This chain joins TRBV5-1 and TRBJ2-6; D gene unclear. The CDR3 contains 16 residues. V was cut by 1 base and J by 0 bases, with 8 bases left in between. Germline V gene data show CDR1 as SGHRS and CDR2 as YFSETQ. Written as DNA, the CDR3 is TGCGCCAGCAGCTTGTTTGGGTCCTCTGGGGCCAACGTCCTGACTTTC. It specifies CASSLFGSSGANVLTF.

The V and J genes are TRBV18 and TRBJ1-1, with TRBD1 identical over 9 bases. The germline gives CDR1 KGHSH, CDR2 LQKENI. The CDR3 contains 14 residues. V trimming: 3 bases; J trimming: 6 bases; junction bases outside the gene matches: 5. Here the CDR3 DNA reads TGTGCCAGCTCACCGGGACAGGGAGAACCTGAAGCTTTCTTT. The encoded protein is CASSPGQGEPEAFF.

The chain joins TRBV25-1 to TRBJ2-1; 9 bases are shared with TRBD2. Germline CDR1 and CDR2: MGHDK and SYGVNS. The CDR3 runs 16 residues. The V and J ends lost 2 bases and 5 bases, in that order; junction bases with no gene match: 7. CDR3 amino acids: CASSEKSSGKNNEQFF. The DNA for the CDR3 is TGTGCCAGCAGTGAAAAATCTAGCGGGAAAAACAATGAGCAGTTCTTC.

The V call is TRBV18, the J call TRBJ2-7, with 9 nucleotides matching TRBD2. V lost 3 bases to trimming and J lost 6 bases; unmatched junction nucleotides: 12. CDR3 length equals 16 residues. Germline CDR1 is KGHSH and CDR2 is LQKENI. CDR3 protein: CASSPRPGLASGEQYF. As DNA, the CDR3 is TGTGCCAGCTCACCGAGGCCGGGACTAGCTTCGGGCGAGCAGTACTTC.

This sequence joins TRBV19 and TRBJ1-1; a possible D gene is TRBD1 (5 bases). This CDR3 is built from 14 residues. Germline CDR1 LNHDA, CDR2 SQIVND (reference sequence). Trimming cost V 9 bases and J 3 bases, with 17 bases left between them. This chain's CDR3 is CASRTGREYTEAFF. Written as DNA, the CDR3 is TGTGCCAGCCGAACAGGAAGGGAGTACACTGAAGCTTTCTTT. The full variable domain, rest sourced from reference TRBV19 and TRBJ1-1, is DGGITQSPKYLFRKEGQNVTLSCEQNLNHDAMYWYRQDPGQGLRLIYYSQIVNDFQKGDIAEGYSVSREKKESFPLTVTSAQKNPTAFYLCASRTGREYTEAFFGQGTRLTVV.